This T cell receptor (beta chain) was found in a study of CD8 T cells in ankylosing spondylitis. TCRdb reprocessed the 5' RACE reads via MiXCR and lists one record per CDR3 protein. The table includes 200,000 to 250,000 distinct CDR3 sequences, roughly 10% detected once. This CDR3 region has 14 residues. CDR1 SGHAT and CDR2 FQNNGV come from the germline V gene. Trimming cost V 4 bases and J 6 bases, with 13 bases left between them. Many counts were recorded for this clonotype. The TCR comes from a male donor with ankylosing spondylitis or in good health (not recorded which). The rearrangement uses TRBV11-2 and TRBJ1-5; D is possibly TRBD1 (6 bases). The sample was blood, either unsorted or a sorted T cell fraction (not recorded which). The CDR3 DNA reads TGTGCCAGCAGCTCCACAGGGACGGGTCAGCCCCAGCATTTT. Its protein is CASSSTGTGQPQHF.